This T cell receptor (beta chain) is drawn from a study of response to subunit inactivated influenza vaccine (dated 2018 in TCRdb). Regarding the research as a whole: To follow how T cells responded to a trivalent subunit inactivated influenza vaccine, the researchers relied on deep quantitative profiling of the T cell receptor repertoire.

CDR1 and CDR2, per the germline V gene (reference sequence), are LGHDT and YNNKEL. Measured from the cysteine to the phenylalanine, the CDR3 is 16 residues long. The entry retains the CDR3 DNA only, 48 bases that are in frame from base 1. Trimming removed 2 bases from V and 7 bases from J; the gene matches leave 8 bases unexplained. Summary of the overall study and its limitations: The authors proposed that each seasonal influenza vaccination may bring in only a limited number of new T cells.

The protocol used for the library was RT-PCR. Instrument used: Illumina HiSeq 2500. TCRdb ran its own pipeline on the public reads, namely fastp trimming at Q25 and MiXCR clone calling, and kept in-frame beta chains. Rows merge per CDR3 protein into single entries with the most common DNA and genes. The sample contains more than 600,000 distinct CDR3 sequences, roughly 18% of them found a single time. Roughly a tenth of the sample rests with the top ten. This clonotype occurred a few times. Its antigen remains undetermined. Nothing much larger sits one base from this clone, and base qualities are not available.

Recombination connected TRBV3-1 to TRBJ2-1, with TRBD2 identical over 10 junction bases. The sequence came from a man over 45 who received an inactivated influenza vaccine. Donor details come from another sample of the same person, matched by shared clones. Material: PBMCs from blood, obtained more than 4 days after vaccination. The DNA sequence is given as TGTGCCAGCAGCCAAATAGGGCTAGCGGGAGTAAATGAGCAGTTCTTC. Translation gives CASSQIGLAGVNEQFF.